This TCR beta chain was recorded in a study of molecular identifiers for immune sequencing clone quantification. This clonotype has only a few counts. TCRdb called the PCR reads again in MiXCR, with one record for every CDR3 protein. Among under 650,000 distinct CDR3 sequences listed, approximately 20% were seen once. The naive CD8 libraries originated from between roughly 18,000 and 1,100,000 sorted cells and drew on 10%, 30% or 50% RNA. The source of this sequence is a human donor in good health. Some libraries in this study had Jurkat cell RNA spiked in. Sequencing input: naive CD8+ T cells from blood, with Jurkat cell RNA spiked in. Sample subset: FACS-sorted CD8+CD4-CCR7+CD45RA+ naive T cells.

CDR3 sequence reads: CASSGRGSSYNSPLHF. The CDR3 nucleotides are TGTGCCAGCAGTGGCAGGGGCAGCTCCTATAATTCACCCCTCCACTTT. This chain joins TRBV25-1 and TRBJ1-6; a weak D match, TRBD1 (6 bases). Trimming stripped 4 bases from V and 0 bases from J, with 10 bases between. The CDR3 is made up of 16 amino acids. CDR1 MGHDK and CDR2 SYGVNS come from the germline V gene.